Listed here are 5 T cell receptor beta chains from one sample, sequenced in a study of early T cells in non-severe SARS-CoV-2 infection. In TCRdb, the 5' RACE reads were re-called with MiXCR into one record per CDR3 protein. The sample records about 76,000 distinct CDR3 sequences, 11% being singletons. The sample comprised whole blood. All receptors come from an adult who was a healthcare worker with PCR-confirmed SARS-CoV-2 infection or an uninfected control (not recorded which).

This clonotype was counted many times. The chain has TRBV3-1 and TRBJ1-1; D remains unclear. Germline V gene sequence: CDR1 LGHDT, CDR2 YNNKEL (reference sequence). The V end was cut by 4 bases, the J end by 1 base, with 16 bases between. The CDR3 runs to 16 residues. The CDR3 is CASSPLRWRANTEAFF. CDR3 DNA: TGTGCCAGCAGCCCCCTGCGATGGAGGGCGAACACTGAAGCTTTCTTT. Filled out from reference TRBV3-1 and TRBJ1-1, the complete variable domain reads DTAVSQTPKYLVTQMGNDKSIKCEQNLGHDTMYWYKQDSKKFLKIMFSYNNKELIINETVPNRFSPKSPDKAHLNLHINSLELGDSAVYFCASSPLRWRANTEAFFGQGTRLTVV.

This sequence joins TRBV20-1 and TRBJ2-7, with 8 positions matching TRBD1. The CDR3 length is 13 residues. Germline V gene sequence: CDR1 DFQATT, CDR2 SNEGSKA (reference sequence). V was pared by 5 bases and J by 6 bases, with 9 bases of the junction left unmatched. Here the CDR3 DNA reads TGCAGTGCTCCGACAGGGGAGGTGGGCGAGCAGTACTTC. It translates to CSAPTGEVGEQYF.

A few counts support this clonotype. V usage is TRBV2 and J usage is TRBJ2-1, with D unclear. This CDR3 has 15 residues. Germline CDR1 and CDR2: SNHLY and FYNNEI. The V end lost 5 bases, the J end lost 8 bases, and 19 bases lay between the germline ends. The CDR3 region has the DNA TGTGCCAGCAGTCCCTCAGGTGGCCGGACGGATGAGCAGTTCTTC. Protein: CASSPSGGRTDEQFF.

The table lists this clonotype with many counts. CDR3 residues: CASSQVNEQYF. DNA for the CDR3: TGTGCCAGCAGCCAGGTAAACGAGCAGTACTTC. The chain carries TRBV14 and TRBJ2-7; D unclear. From germline, CDR1 is SGHDN and CDR2 FVKESK. The CDR3 extends over 11 amino acids. The V and J ends lost 3 bases and 5 bases respectively, with 5 bases between them.

The V gene is TRBV20-1, the J gene TRBJ2-5; D may be TRBD2 (5 bases). Germline CDR1 DFQATT, CDR2 SNEGSKA (reference sequence). The V end was cut by 6 bases, the J end by 1 base, with 15 bases between. CDR3 length: 14 residues. The CDR3 here is CSAEDGILQETQYF. The CDR3 DNA sequence: TGCAGTGCCGAGGACGGGATCCTCCAAGAGACCCAGTACTTC.